These T cell receptor beta chains were read from a single sample in a study of T-cell memory formation after mild COVID-19. MiXCR was run by TCRdb on the 5' RACE reads, yielding one entry per CDR3 protein. Of under 250,000 distinct CDR3 sequences in the sample, over 9.5% were seen once. Sequenced input: PBMCs or a T cell subset sorted from them (not recorded which). Receptors were obtained from a young man who had mild COVID-19 (a few samples of this study predate the infection). Cell type and time point are not known. Each CDR3 is given with its conserved first and last residue. A D gene is named only where the DNA matches it firmly. For some rows the clone size is stated as once, few or many, or as a class when expanded; others skip it.

cdr3_aa cdr3_nt d_call clone_size j_call v_call
CAISATSGGAEGETQYF TGTGCCATCAGTGCGACTAGCGGGGGGGCCGAGGGTGAGACCCAGTACTTC TRBD2 . TRBJ2-5 TRBV10-3
CASSLDGSLYSPLHF TGCGCCAGCAGCTTAGATGGCTCCCTTTACTCACCCCTCCACTTT . few TRBJ1-6 TRBV5-1
CSASRGGAGDETQYF TGCAGTGCTAGTAGGGGGGGCGCTGGGGACGAGACCCAGTACTTC . few TRBJ2-5 TRBV20-1
CSARDLAVSYNEQFF TGCAGTGCTAGAGATCTAGCGGTCTCCTACAATGAGCAGTTCTTC TRBD2 few TRBJ2-1 TRBV20-1
CASSVTPRGRYTGELFF TGTGCCAGCAGCGTAACCCCCCGGGGCCGGTACACCGGGGAGCTGTTTTTT . few TRBJ2-2 TRBV9
CASSSPGTGGKIEQYF TGTGCCAGCTCATCTCCCGGAACGGGGGGCAAGATCGAGCAGTACTTC . . TRBJ2-7 TRBV18
CATRRYRNANTGELFF TGTGCCACCAGGCGGTACAGGAACGCGAACACCGGGGAGCTGTTTTTT . few TRBJ2-2 TRBV27
CASSHPEGRGYTF TGTGCCAGCAGCCACCCGGAGGGACGAGGCTACACCTTC . few TRBJ1-2 TRBV11-3
CASSQEQGTGELFF TGTGCCAGCAGCCAAGAGCAGGGAACCGGGGAGCTGTTTTTT . . TRBJ2-2 TRBV3-1
CASSLWLGNTGELFF TGCGCCAGCAGTCTATGGCTCGGGAACACCGGGGAGCTGTTTTTT . few TRBJ2-2 TRBV5-1
CATSDPRTVNYGYTF TGTGCCACCAGTGACCCAAGGACGGTTAACTATGGCTACACCTTC . . TRBJ1-2 TRBV24-1
CASSQGRQGNYGYTF TGCGCCAGCAGCCAAGGGAGACAGGGAAACTATGGCTACACCTTC TRBD1 few TRBJ1-2 TRBV4-1
CATSDEYNEQFF TGTGCCACCAGTGATGAGTACAATGAGCAGTTCTTC . many TRBJ2-1 TRBV24-1
CASSRDNRAEETQYF TGCGCCAGCAGCCGGGACAACCGGGCTGAGGAGACCCAGTACTTC . . TRBJ2-5 TRBV5-1
CSVGRTANTEAFF TGCAGCGTCGGAAGGACAGCGAACACTGAAGCTTTCTTT . . TRBJ1-1 TRBV29-1
CASSRVAGGVTDTQYF TGTGCCAGCAGTCGAGTAGCGGGGGGCGTCACAGATACGCAGTATTTT TRBD2 . TRBJ2-3 TRBV6-5
CASSLEDGGELFF TGCGCCAGCAGCTTGGAGGACGGCGGGGAGCTGTTTTTT . many TRBJ2-2 TRBV5-1